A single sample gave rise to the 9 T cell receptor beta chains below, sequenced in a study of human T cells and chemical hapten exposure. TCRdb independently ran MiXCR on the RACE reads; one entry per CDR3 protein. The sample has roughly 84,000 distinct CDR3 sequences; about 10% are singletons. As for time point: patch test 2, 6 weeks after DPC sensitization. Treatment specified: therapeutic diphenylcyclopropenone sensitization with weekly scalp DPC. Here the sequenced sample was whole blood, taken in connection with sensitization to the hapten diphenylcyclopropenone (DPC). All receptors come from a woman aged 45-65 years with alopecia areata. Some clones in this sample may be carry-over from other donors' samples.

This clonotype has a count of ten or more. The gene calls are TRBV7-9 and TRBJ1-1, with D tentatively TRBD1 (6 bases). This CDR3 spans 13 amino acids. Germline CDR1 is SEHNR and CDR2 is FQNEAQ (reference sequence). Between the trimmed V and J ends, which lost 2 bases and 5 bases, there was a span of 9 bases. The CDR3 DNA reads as TGTGCCAGCAGCTTAACAGGGCGAACTGAAGCTTTCTTT. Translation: CASSLTGRTEAFF.

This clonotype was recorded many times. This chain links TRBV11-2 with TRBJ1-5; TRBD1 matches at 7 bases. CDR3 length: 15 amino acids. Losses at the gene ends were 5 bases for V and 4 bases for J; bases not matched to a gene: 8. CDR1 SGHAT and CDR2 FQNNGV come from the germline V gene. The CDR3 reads CASSPAPGQNQPQHF. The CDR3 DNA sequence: TGTGCCAGCAGCCCAGCCCCGGGACAGAATCAGCCCCAGCATTTT. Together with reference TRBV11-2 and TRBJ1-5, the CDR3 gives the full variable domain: EAGVAQSPRYKIIEKRQSVAFWCNPISGHATLYWYQQILGQGPKLLIQFQNNGVVDDSQLPKDRFSAERLKGVDSTLKIQPAKLEDSAVYLCASSPAPGQNQPQHFGDGTRLSIL.

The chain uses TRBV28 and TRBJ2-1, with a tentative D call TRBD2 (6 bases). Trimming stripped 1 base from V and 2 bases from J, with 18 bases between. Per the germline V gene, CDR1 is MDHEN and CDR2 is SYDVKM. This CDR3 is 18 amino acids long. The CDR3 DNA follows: TGTGCCAGCAGTTTATCCGTAGGTTTAGCGGAACCCTACAATGAGCAGTTCTTC. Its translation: CASSLSVGLAEPYNEQFF.

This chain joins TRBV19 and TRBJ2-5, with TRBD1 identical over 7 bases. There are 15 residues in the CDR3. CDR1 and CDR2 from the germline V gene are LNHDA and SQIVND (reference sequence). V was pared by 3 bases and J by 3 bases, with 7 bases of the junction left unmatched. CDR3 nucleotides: TGTGCCAGTAGTATGGACCGGGACAGAGAAGAGACCCAGTACTTC. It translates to CASSMDRDREETQYF.

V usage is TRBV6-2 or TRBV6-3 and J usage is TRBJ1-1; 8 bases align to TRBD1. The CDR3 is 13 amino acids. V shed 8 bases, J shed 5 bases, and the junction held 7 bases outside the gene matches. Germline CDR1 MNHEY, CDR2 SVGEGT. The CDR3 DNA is TGTGCCAGCTCCCGACAGGGGTATACTGAAGCTTTCTTT. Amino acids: CASSRQGYTEAFF.

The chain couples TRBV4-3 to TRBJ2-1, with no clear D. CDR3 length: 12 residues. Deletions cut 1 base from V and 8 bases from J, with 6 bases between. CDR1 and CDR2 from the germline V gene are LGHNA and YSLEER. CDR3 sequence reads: CASSQVPYEQFF. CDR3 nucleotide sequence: TGCGCCAGCAGCCAAGTACCTTATGAGCAGTTCTTC.

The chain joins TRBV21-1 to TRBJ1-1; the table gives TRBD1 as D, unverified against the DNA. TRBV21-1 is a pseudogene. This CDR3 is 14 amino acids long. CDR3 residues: CASSTSRAMAEAFF. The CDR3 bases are TGTGCCAGCAGCACCTCCCGGGCAATGGCTGAAGCTTTCTTT.

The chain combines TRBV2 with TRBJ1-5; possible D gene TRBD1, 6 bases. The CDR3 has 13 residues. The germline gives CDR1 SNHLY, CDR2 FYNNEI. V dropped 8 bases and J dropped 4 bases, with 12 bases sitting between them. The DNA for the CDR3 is TGTGCCAGCTACCCAGGGGCAAATCAGCCCCAGCATTTT. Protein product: CASYPGANQPQHF.

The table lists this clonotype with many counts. CDR3 residues: CASSYSTSRRTYEQYF. The DNA of the CDR3 is TGTGCCAGCAGTTACTCTACTAGTCGGAGGACCTACGAGCAGTACTTC. V and J are TRBV6-2 or TRBV6-3 and TRBJ2-7, with D perhaps TRBD2 (5 bases). The V gene lost 0 bases and the J gene lost 2 bases, with 14 bases spanning the gap. The CDR3 consists of 16 residues. Germline lookup yields CDR1 MNHEY and CDR2 SVGEGT.